A selection of T cell receptor beta chains follows, all from one sample in a study of T cell changes during pregnancy in multiple sclerosis. This table comes from immunoSEQ multiplex PCR, and its TCRdb copy is limited to in-frame clones, with some not included. Among 35,000 to 45,000 clones listed, roughly 90% were seen once. The material sequenced was peripheral blood, taken in the second trimester of pregnancy. These receptors originate from a female donor in good health, enrolled as a control in a pregnancy study. Each CDR3 is given with its conserved first and last residue. Fields, in order: CDR3 length, V gene, J gene, clone size, D gene, CDR3 protein, CDR3 DNA. D genes are given only for firm matches. Clone size is given for some rows only: seen once, a few or many times, or a class if the clone is expanded.

>15|TRBV18|TRBJ1-1|-|TRBD1
CASSLATGENTEAFF
TGTGCCAGCTCACTCGCCACAGGGGAGAACACTGAAGCTTTCTTT
>15|TRBV7-7|TRBJ2-5|-|TRBD1
CASSLGTGGRETQYF
TGTGCCAGCAGCTTAGGGACAGGGGGCCGGGAGACCCAGTACTTC
>17|TRBV5-4|TRBJ1-2|once|-
CASTFDLRDKRDYGYTF
TGTGCCAGCACCTTTGACCTCCGGGACAAACGGGACTATGGCTACACCTTC
>16|TRBV4-1|TRBJ1-2|-|TRBD1
CASSQAPGQGDYGYTF
TGCGCCAGCAGCCAGGCTCCGGGACAGGGGGACTATGGCTACACCTTC
>13|TRBV6-5|TRBJ2-1|-|-
CASKAEPNVEQFF
TGTGCCAGCAAAGCGGAGCCCAATGTCGAGCAGTTCTTC
>16|TRBV5-6|TRBJ2-7|-|TRBD1
CASSLSETGFSYEQYF
TGTGCCAGCAGCTTGTCTGAGACAGGGTTCTCCTACGAGCAGTACTTC
>16|TRBV11-2|TRBJ2-3|-|TRBD2
CASSFQTSGSGDTQYF
TGTGCCAGCAGCTTCCAGACTAGCGGTTCTGGGGATACGCAGTATTTT
>15|TRBV5-4|TRBJ2-1|-|-
CASSLGLSPGNEQFF
TGTGCCAGCAGCTTGGGGCTTTCCCCCGGGAATGAGCAGTTCTTC
>15|TRBV9|TRBJ1-3|-|-
CASSARGGTGNTIYF
TGTGCCAGCAGCGCACGAGGGGGAACAGGAAACACCATATATTTT
>16|TRBV30|TRBJ2-2|-|TRBD2
CAWSRGSSGNTGELFF
TGTGCCTGGAGTCGGGGGTCTAGCGGGAACACCGGGGAGCTGTTTTTT
>13|TRBV30|TRBJ2-1|-|TRBD2
CAWRLAGRNEQFF
TGTGCCTGGAGACTAGCGGGGAGAAATGAGCAGTTCTTC
>13|TRBV6-5|TRBJ2-5|-|TRBD1
CASSGQGRETQYF
TGTGCCAGCAGCGGACAGGGGAGAGAGACCCAGTACTTC
>17|TRBV16|TRBJ2-4|-|-
CASSQGIQGVKKNIQYF
TGTGCCAGCAGCCAAGGAATCCAGGGCGTAAAAAAAAACATTCAGTACTTC
>15|TRBV11-2|TRBJ1-2|-|TRBD1
CASSSDRQGGYGYTF
TGTGCCAGCAGCTCGGATAGACAGGGCGGCTATGGCTACACCTTC
>13|TRBV27|TRBJ2-1|-|TRBD1
CASSDRAYNEQFF
TGTGCCAGCTCTGACAGGGCCTACAATGAGCAGTTCTTC
>13|TRBV2|TRBJ1-1|-|-
CASSVSGPPEAFF
TGTGCCAGCAGTGTCTCAGGGCCGCCGGAAGCTTTCTTT
>15|TRBV30|TRBJ2-5|once|-
CAWSVSRGPQETQYF
TGTGCCTGGAGTGTATCTAGGGGCCCCCAAGAGACCCAGTACTTC
>15|TRBV5-1|TRBJ2-3|few|TRBD2
CASSPVKRDTDTQYF
TGCGCCAGCAGCCCGGTCAAGCGGGACACAGATACGCAGTATTTT
>12|TRBV30|TRBJ2-3|-|-
CAWSVRTDTQYF
TGTGCCTGGAGTGTACGGACAGATACGCAGTATTTT
>14|TRBV9|TRBJ2-5|-|-
CASSVGWLQETQYF
TGTGCCAGCAGCGTAGGCTGGCTCCAAGAGACCCAGTACTTC
>19|TRBV11-2|TRBJ2-7|-|TRBD2
CASSLVPWEAGGQYYEQYF
TGTGCCAGCAGCTTAGTCCCCTGGGAGGCGGGGGGCCAATACTACGAGCAGTACTTC
>11|TRBV20-1|TRBJ2-7|-|-
CSATGEYEQYF
TGCAGTGCTACAGGGGAGTACGAGCAGTACTTC
>15|TRBV4-3|TRBJ1-5|-|TRBD1
CASSQGQGGNQPQHF
TGCGCCAGCAGCCAGGGACAGGGAGGCAATCAGCCCCAGCATTTT
>14|TRBV12-5|TRBJ2-2|-|-
CARPATTNTGELFF
TGTGCCCGCCCGGCGACAACGAACACCGGGGAGCTGTTTTTT
>14|TRBV7-9|TRBJ1-4|once|TRBD1
CASSPRTGNEKLFF
TGTGCCAGCAGCCCCCGGACAGGGAATGAAAAACTGTTTTTT
>13|TRBV18|TRBJ1-4|-|-
CASSPWQDEKLFF
TGTGCCAGCTCACCATGGCAGGATGAAAAACTGTTTTTT
>17|TRBV15|TRBJ1-2|-|-
CATSRDDSIRGAGGYTF
TGTGCCACCAGCAGAGATGATAGTATTAGGGGCGCCGGTGGCTACACCTTC
>13|TRBV19|TRBJ2-7|-|-
CASSPGQPYEQYF
TGTGCCAGTAGTCCAGGACAGCCTTACGAGCAGTACTTC
>17|TRBV27|TRBJ2-7|-|TRBD1
CASSLTRDRVGDYEQYF
TGTGCCAGCAGTCTTACTCGGGACAGGGTCGGTGACTACGAGCAGTACTTC
>20|TRBV9|TRBJ2-1|-|TRBD2
CASSEGWGLAGLASYNEQFF
TGTGCCAGCAGCGAGGGGTGGGGACTAGCGGGGCTAGCCTCCTACAATGAGCAGTTCTTC
>16|TRBV5-6|TRBJ1-2|-|TRBD1
CASSPGGRGTGYGYTF
TGTGCCAGCAGCCCTGGAGGCAGGGGGACTGGCTATGGCTACACCTTC
>16|TRBV5-6|TRBJ1-6|-|-
CASSLKWQGKDSPLHF
TGTGCCAGCAGCTTGAAGTGGCAGGGGAAGGATTCACCCCTCCACTTT